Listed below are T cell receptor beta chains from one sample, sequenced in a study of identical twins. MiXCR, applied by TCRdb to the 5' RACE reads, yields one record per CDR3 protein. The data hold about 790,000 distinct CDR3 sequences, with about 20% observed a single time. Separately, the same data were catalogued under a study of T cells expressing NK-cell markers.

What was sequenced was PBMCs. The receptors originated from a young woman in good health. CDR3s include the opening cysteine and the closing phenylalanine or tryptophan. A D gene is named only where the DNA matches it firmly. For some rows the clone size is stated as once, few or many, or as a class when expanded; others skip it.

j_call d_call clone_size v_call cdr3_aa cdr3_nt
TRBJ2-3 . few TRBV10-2 CASSETGARDTQYF TGCGCCAGCAGTGAGACAGGAGCCCGTGATACGCAGTATTTT
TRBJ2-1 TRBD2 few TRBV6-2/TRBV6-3 CASSSPKTSGRFVGYNEQFF TGTGCCAGCAGTTCACCTAAGACTAGCGGGAGATTCGTCGGCTACAATGAGCAGTTCTTC
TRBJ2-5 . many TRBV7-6 CASSLRRQETQYF TGTGCCAGCAGTCTCCGGCGCCAAGAGACCCAGTACTTC
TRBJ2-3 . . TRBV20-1 CSATRLGRDTQYF TGCAGTGCGACCCGACTAGGGAGGGATACGCAGTATTTT
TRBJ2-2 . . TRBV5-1 CASSLPLRGELFF TGCGCCAGCAGCTTACCACTGAGAGGGGAGCTGTTTTTT
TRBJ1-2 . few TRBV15 CATSRDRYGYTF TGTGCCACCAGCAGAGATCGATATGGCTACACCTTC
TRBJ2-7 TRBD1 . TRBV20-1 CSATKGARGSYEQYF TGCAGTGCTACAAAGGGGGCTCGTGGCTCCTACGAGCAGTACTTC
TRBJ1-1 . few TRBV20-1 CSARERIRGKAFF TGCAGTGCTAGAGAGCGCATAAGGGGGAAAGCTTTCTTT
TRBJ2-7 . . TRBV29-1 CSVGVNSYEQYF TGCAGCGTTGGGGTCAACTCCTACGAGCAGTACTTC
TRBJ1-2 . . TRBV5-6 CASSLVQGNYGYTF TGTGCCAGCAGCTTGGTGCAGGGAAACTATGGCTACACCTTC
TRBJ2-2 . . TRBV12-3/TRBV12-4 CAMGQGLAGDGELFF TGTGCCATGGGACAGGGGCTAGCGGGAGACGGGGAGCTGTTTTTT
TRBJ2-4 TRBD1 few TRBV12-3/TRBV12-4 CASRYRGAKNIQYF TGTGCCAGTCGCTACAGGGGAGCCAAAAACATTCAGTACTTC
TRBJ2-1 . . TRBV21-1 CASSKTRGRREEQFF TGTGCCAGCAGCAAAACGAGGGGGCGCCGGGAGGAGCAGTTCTTC
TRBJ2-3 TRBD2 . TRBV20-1 CSADLAGGTDTQYF TGCAGTGCGGATCTAGCGGGGGGCACAGATACGCAGTATTTT
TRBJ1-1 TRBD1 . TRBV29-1 CSARGLYTEAFF TGCAGCGCCAGGGGGCTTTACACTGAAGCTTTCTTT
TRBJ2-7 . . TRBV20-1 CSAKYPWKVYEQYF TGCAGTGCAAAATACCCTTGGAAGGTCTACGAGCAGTACTTC
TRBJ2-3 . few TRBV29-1 CSVGFGTDTQYF TGCAGCGTTGGGTTCGGCACAGATACGCAGTATTTT
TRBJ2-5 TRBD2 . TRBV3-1 CASSQDLEGTSSGEPQETQYF TGTGCCAGCAGCCAAGATTTGGAGGGTACGTCTAGCGGGGAACCCCAAGAGACCCAGTACTTC
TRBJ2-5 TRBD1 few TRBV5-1 CASSDQGASETQYF TGCGCCAGCAGCGATCAGGGGGCGTCAGAGACCCAGTACTTC
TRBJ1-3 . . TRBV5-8 CASSLAGIERNTIYF TGTGCCAGCAGCTTGGCGGGTATAGAGCGAAACACCATATATTTT
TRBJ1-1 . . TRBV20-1 CSARDPTLNTEAFF TGCAGTGCTAGAGACCCTACCTTGAACACTGAAGCTTTCTTT
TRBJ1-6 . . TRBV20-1 CSARGLQGQPNSPLHF TGCAGTGCTAGAGGTCTACAAGGACAGCCTAATTCACCCCTCCACTTT
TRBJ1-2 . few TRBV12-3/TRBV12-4 CASSLPPHYGYTF TGTGCCAGCAGTTTACCTCCTCACTATGGCTACACCTTC
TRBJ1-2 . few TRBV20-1 CSPIMSSGDYGYTF TGCAGCCCGATTATGTCATCTGGAGACTATGGCTACACCTTC
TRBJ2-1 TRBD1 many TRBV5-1 CASSSGQTYNEQFF TGCGCCAGCAGCTCGGGACAGACATACAATGAGCAGTTCTTC